Each of the 8 T cell receptor beta chains below was sequenced from the same sample in a study of blood T cells in healthy people across ages. A second PCR, run for about 6 to 11 cycles, used a sample-barcoded 5' primer plus a J-beta primer mix. TCRdb re-derived calls from the 5' RACE reads in MiXCR, one entry per CDR3 protein. The sample lists 650,000 to 800,000 distinct CDR3 sequences, 44% occurring once. Sample: blood. These receptors were taken from a man aged 55-75 years in good health.

With regard to this clonotype: It may be a read error: a sequence one base away is much more abundant. This chain joins TRBV18 and TRBJ2-1; 8 bases match TRBD1. The DNA matches TRBJ2-7 better at its end, which makes the J call doubtful. Germline V CDR1 and CDR2: KGHSH, LQKENI. CDR3 length equals 14 residues. This CDR3 reads CASSPPAGGAKQYF. CDR3 in DNA: TGTGCCAGCTCACCACCGGCAGGGGGCGCCAAGCAGTACTTC.

This clonotype occurred many times. This chain uses TRBV7-9 with TRBJ2-5, with D perhaps matching TRBD1 (5 bases). From germline, CDR1 is SEHNR and CDR2 FQNEAQ (reference sequence). Trimming took off 5 bases at V and 4 bases at J, with 14 bases between the two ends. CDR3 size: 14 residues. For the CDR3, the DNA is TGTGCCAGCAGCAGCCCCTTTGGGGCAGAGACCCAGTACTTC. Amino acid sequence: CASSSPFGAETQYF. Full variable domain (missing parts from reference TRBV7-9 and TRBJ2-5): DTGVSQNPRHKITKRGQNVTFRCDPISEHNRLYWYRQTLGQGPEFLTYFQNEAQLEKSRLLSDRFSAERPKGSFSTLEIQRTEQGDSAMYLCASSSPFGAETQYFGPGTRLLVL.

This sequence joins TRBV28 and TRBJ2-6; D uncertain. The V gene lost 3 bases and the J gene lost 4 bases, with 10 bases spanning the gap. Germline assignment: CDR1 MDHEN and CDR2 SYDVKM. This CDR3 has 15 amino acids. CDR3 in amino acids: CASSFMGSGANVLTF. CDR3 nucleotides: TGTGCCAGCAGTTTTATGGGCTCCGGGGCCAACGTCCTGACTTTC.

This clonotype was detected a few times. This chain links TRBV24-1 with TRBJ2-1; TRBD2 matches at 11 bases. V shed 7 bases and J 9 bases; nucleotides not matched to a gene: 7. CDR1 and CDR2 from the germline V gene are KGHDR and SFDVKD. CDR3 length: 14 residues. CDR3 nucleotide sequence: TGTGCCACCAGCGGGACTAGCGGCCCCTCTGAGCAGTTCTTC. Translated, it gives CATSGTSGPSEQFF.

Only a few counts were recorded for this clonotype. The chain has TRBV7-2 and TRBJ2-1; D may correspond to TRBD1 or TRBD2 (5 bases each). V lost 1 base to trimming and J lost 5 bases, with 21 bases between them. The CDR3 runs 18 residues. CDR1 and CDR2 from the germline V gene are SGHTA and FQGNSA. The CDR3, as DNA: TGTGCCAGCAGCTTAGGGAAAGGGGCGGGTCTGGGGGACAATGAGCAGTTCTTC. This encodes CASSLGKGAGLGDNEQFF.

Comments on this clonotype: One junction end does not reproduce the germline sequence, and a read error may be involved. The J gene is TRBJ2-1, the V gene TRBV3-1; possible D gene TRBD2, 7 bases. CDR3 size: 15 residues. CDR1 is LGHDT, CDR2 YNNKEL, per germline (reference sequence). CDR3 sequence (DNA): TGTGCCAGCAGCCAAGATGAGAGGGGAGGGGGTGAGCGGTTCTTC. Residues: CASSQDERGGGERFF.

In its sample, this clonotype was seen a few times. The chain has TRBV12-3 or TRBV12-4 and TRBJ2-1; 7 bases map to TRBD2. The CDR3 is 13 residues long. Trimming at V came to 6 bases and at J to 5 bases, leaving 4 bases not matched to a gene. The CDR3 bases are TGTGCCAGCAGCGGGACTAACAACAATGAGCAGTTCTTC. Encoded protein: CASSGTNNNEQFF.

The V and J genes are TRBV3-1 and TRBJ2-1, with 7 positions matching TRBD1. The last part of the DNA fits TRBJ2-7 better; the J call may be wrong. The CDR3 runs to 15 residues. Germline assignment: CDR1 LGHDT and CDR2 YNNKEL (reference sequence). The chain's CDR3 is CASSWQGGLWNEQYF. The CDR3 nucleotides read TGTGCCAGCAGCTGGCAAGGGGGCCTTTGGAATGAGCAGTACTTC.